This TCR beta chain was sequenced during a study of blood T cell repertoires in COVID-19. Symptom resolution, clearance, or two negative PCRs marked the recovered donors of Cohort 3. Deletions cut 5 bases from V and 0 bases from J, with 11 bases between. This CDR3 spans 15 amino acids. Germline V gives CDR1 MNHEY, CDR2 SVGEGT. Source study methods: Reference gene primer amplification gave nucleated cell count estimates. Sequenced by immunoSEQ multiplex PCR; TCRdb stores in-frame clones only, minus some. Clonal size and the V and J genes are those of that table, whereas D and trimming came from the DNA. The sample consists of fewer than 350,000 clones, around 85% of them appearing once.

Sequenced: PBMCs or T cells enriched from blood (not recorded which). The receptor comes from a woman in her forties who had recovered from COVID-19. The gene calls are TRBV6-2 or TRBV6-3 and TRBJ1-3, with D possibly being TRBD1 (6 bases). In nucleotides, the CDR3 is TGTGCCAGCAGTCGACAGGCGCTCTCTGGAAACACCATATATTTT. This gives the protein CASSRQALSGNTIYF.